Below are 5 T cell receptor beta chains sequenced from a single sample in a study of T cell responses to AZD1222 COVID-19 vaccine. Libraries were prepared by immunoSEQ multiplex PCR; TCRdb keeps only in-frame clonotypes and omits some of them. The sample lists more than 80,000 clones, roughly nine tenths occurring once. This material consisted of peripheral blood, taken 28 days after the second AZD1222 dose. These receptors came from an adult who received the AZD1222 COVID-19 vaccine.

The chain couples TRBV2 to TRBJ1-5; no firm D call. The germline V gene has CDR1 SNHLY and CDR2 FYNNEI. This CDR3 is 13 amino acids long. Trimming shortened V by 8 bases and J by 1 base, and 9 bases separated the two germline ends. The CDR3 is CASLRESNQPQHF. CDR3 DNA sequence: TGTGCCAGCCTCCGGGAGAGCAATCAGCCCCAGCATTTT.

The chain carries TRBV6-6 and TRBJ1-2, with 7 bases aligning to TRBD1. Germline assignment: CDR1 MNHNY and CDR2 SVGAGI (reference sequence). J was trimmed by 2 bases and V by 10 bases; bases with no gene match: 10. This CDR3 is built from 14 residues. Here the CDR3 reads CATIERGRNYGYTF. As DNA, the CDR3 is TGTGCCACCATCGAAAGGGGGCGGAACTATGGCTACACCTTC.

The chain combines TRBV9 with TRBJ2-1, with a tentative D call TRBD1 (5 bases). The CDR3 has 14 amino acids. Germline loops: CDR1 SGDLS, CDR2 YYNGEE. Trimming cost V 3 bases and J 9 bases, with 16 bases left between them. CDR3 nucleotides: TGTGCCAGCAGCGCCCCCCCGGGCCAGGGTGAGCAGTTCTTC. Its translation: CASSAPPGQGEQFF. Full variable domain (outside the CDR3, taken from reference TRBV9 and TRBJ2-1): DSGVTQTPKHLITATGQRVTLRCSPRSGDLSVYWYQQSLDQGLQFLIQYYNGEERAKGNILERFSAQQFPDLHSELNLSSLELGDSALYFCASSAPPGQGEQFFGPGTRLTVL.

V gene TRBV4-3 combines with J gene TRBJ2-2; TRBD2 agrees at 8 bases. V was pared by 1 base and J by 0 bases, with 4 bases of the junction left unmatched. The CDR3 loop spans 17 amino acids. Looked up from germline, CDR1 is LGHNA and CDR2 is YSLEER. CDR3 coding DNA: TGCGCCAGCAGCCAAGGCGCGGGGGGCGCGAACACCGGGGAGCTGTTTTTT. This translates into CASSQGAGGANTGELFF.

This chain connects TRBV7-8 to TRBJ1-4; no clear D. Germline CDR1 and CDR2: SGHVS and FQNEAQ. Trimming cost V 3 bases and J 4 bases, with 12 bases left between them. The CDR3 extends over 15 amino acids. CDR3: CASSFLSNLNEKLFF. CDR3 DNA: TGTGCCAGCAGCTTCCTCAGCAACCTTAATGAAAAACTGTTTTTT.